The 22 T cell receptor beta chains below were found in one sample sequenced in a study of metastatic and nonmetastatic thyroid tumors. Until they underwent thyroid surgery, no patient had received any treatment. TCRdb re-called clones via MiXCR from the PCR reads. The sample gives about 40,000 clones, approximately 10% of which show up once; approximately 22% is in the top ten. Specimen: blood. The receptors derive from a female donor with papillary thyroid cancer or a benign thyroid nodule (not recorded which). Some clones in this sample may be carry-over from other donors' samples.

This clone was seen many times. V is TRBV5-8 and J is TRBJ2-3; 7 bases align to TRBD1. The germline CDR1 and CDR2 sequences are SGHTS and YDEGEE. The J segment lost 1 base and the V segment lost 4 bases, leaving 3 bases of the junction unmatched. The CDR3 is 14 residues long. The DNA for the CDR3 is TGTGCCAGCAGCCCAGGGGGACGCACAGATACGCAGTATTTT. It yields the protein CASSPGGRTDTQYF.

This clone has at least ten counts. The V call is TRBV20-1, the J call TRBJ2-7; no clear D gene. The CDR3 is 14 amino acids. CDR1 is DFQATT and CDR2 is SNEGSKA in the germline V gene (reference sequence). Trimming stripped 0 bases from V and 1 base from J, with 10 bases between. CDR3 DNA sequence: TGCAGTGCTAGAGATATGAGATCTTCCTACGAGCAGTACTTC. This codes for CSARDMRSSYEQYF.

In this sample, this clone turned up many times. The chain couples TRBV4-1 to TRBJ1-5; D is uncertain. From germline, CDR1 is MGHRA and CDR2 YSYEKL. This CDR3 spans 14 amino acids. V lost 3 bases, J lost 1 base, and 7 bases lay in between. The CDR3 sequence is CASSQEGSNQPQHF. The DNA for the CDR3 is TGCGCCAGCAGCCAGGAGGGAAGCAATCAGCCCCAGCATTTT.

In this sample, this clone turned up many times. The J gene is TRBJ1-6, the V gene TRBV20-1; no reliable D call. This CDR3 has 13 residues. V was pared by 2 bases and J by 3 bases, with 5 bases between. Per the germline V gene, CDR1 is DFQATT and CDR2 is SNEGSKA (reference sequence). The CDR3 DNA follows: TGCAGTGCTAGACTGGACTATAATTCACCCCTCCACTTT. Its translation: CSARLDYNSPLHF.

This clone has a count of ten or more. This chain joins TRBV6-2 or TRBV6-3 and TRBJ2-7, with D unclear. This CDR3 has 11 amino acids. Trimming removed 7 bases at V and 3 bases at J, with 7 bases between. Germline CDR1 reads MNHEY; CDR2 reads SVGEGT. The chain's CDR3 is CASTHNYEQYF. CDR3 nucleotide sequence: TGTGCCAGCACACACAACTACGAGCAGTACTTC.

There are many counts of this clone. This chain uses TRBV2 with TRBJ1-1; D is ambiguous. The germline gives CDR1 SNHLY, CDR2 FYNNEI. Trimming left V 6 bases short and J 7 bases short, with 15 bases between. CDR3 length: 13 residues. The CDR3 coding sequence is TGTGCCAGCAGGGTAAGCCATGAAATTGAAGCTTTCTTT. Translation gives CASRVSHEIEAFF.

The sample holds many counts of this clone. The chain has TRBV25-1 and TRBJ2-4; tentatively, D is TRBD1 (6 bases). Germline CDR1 MGHDK, CDR2 SYGVNS. The germline V and J ends were trimmed by 6 bases and 0 bases, with 12 bases remaining between them. The CDR3 is made up of 15 amino acids. CDR3 in DNA: TGTGCCAGCAGCTGGACAGCCCAAGCCAAAAACATTCAGTACTTC. As protein: CASSWTAQAKNIQYF.

In its sample, this clone was seen many times. The CDR3 DNA sequence: TGTGCCAGCAGCCAAACCACTAGCCAGGCCACAGATACGCAGTATTTT. It translates to CASSQTTSQATDTQYF. The chain joins TRBV3-1 to TRBJ2-3, with D perhaps matching TRBD2 (6 bases). The CDR3 is made up of 16 amino acids. Looked up from germline, CDR1 is LGHDT and CDR2 is YNNKEL (reference sequence). Trimming left V 2 bases short and J 2 bases short, with 14 bases between.

The sample holds many counts of this clone. This chain connects TRBV4-2 to TRBJ2-1; D unclear. Germline V lookup: CDR1 LGHNA, CDR2 YNFKEQ. Between the trimmed V and J ends, which lost 7 bases and 1 base, there was a span of 11 bases. The CDR3 contains 14 residues. For the CDR3, the DNA is TGTGCCAGCACCCCCGGAGCGTCCTACAATGAGCAGTTCTTC. This gives the protein CASTPGASYNEQFF.

This clone was detected ten times or more. The DNA for the CDR3 is TGTGCCAGCAGTTCACAGGGGAACACTGAAGCTTTCTTT. It encodes CASSSQGNTEAFF. V and J are TRBV6-1 and TRBJ1-1; a weak D match, TRBD1 (6 bases). Deletions cut 5 bases from V and 1 base from J, with 8 bases between. The CDR3 is 13 amino acids. CDR1 is MNHNS and CDR2 is SASEGT in the germline V gene.

In its sample, this clone was seen many times. The chain uses TRBV28 and TRBJ2-2; D is unresolved. Germline CDR1 reads MDHEN; CDR2 reads SYDVKM. This CDR3 is built from 8 residues. For the CDR3, the DNA is TGTGCGGCCGGGGAGCTGTTTTTT. Protein: CAAGELFF.

This chain joins TRBV27 and TRBJ2-6; D is ambiguous. Germline CDR1 and CDR2: MNHEY and SMNVEV (reference sequence). The CDR3 has 15 residues. Trimming cost V 7 bases and J 3 bases, with 13 bases left between them. This CDR3 is CASTPERYGANVLTF. CDR3 bases: TGTGCCAGCACACCAGAACGCTATGGGGCCAACGTCCTGACTTTC.

This clone was picked up many times. The CDR3 is CASTPGREVETQYF. CDR3 coding DNA: TGTGCCAGCACCCCCGGGCGGGAGGTGGAGACCCAGTACTTC. This chain joins TRBV6-1 and TRBJ2-5; 8 bases fit TRBD2. The CDR3 covers 14 residues. Trimming removed 7 bases from V and 5 bases from J; junction bases left unmatched: 9. CDR1 is MNHNS, CDR2 SASEGT, per germline.

This clone has a count of ten or more. The chain employs TRBV20-1 and TRBJ2-7; TRBD2 might be the D (6 bases). The CDR3 covers 11 residues. Per germline, CDR1 DFQATT and CDR2 SNEGSKA (reference sequence). V dropped 6 bases and J dropped 6 bases, with 12 bases sitting between them. The CDR3 region has the DNA TGCAGTGCCACGCGGGGATCCGAGCAGTACTTC. It encodes CSATRGSEQYF.

V usage is TRBV28 and J usage is TRBJ1-6, with a possible D match to TRBD1 (6 bases). The CDR3 runs 15 residues. Germline assignment: CDR1 MDHEN and CDR2 SYDVKM. Trimming took off 2 bases at V and 9 bases at J, with 14 bases between the two ends. The CDR3 nucleotides read TGTGCCAGCAGTTTAGCCGGGGGCGCCGCTTCACCCCTCCACTTT. This sequence encodes CASSLAGGAASPLHF.

This clone was observed at least ten times. The chain uses TRBV6-1 and TRBJ2-2; 13 nucleotides align to TRBD2. V lost 3 bases to trimming and J lost 8 bases; unmatched junction nucleotides: 6. The germline V gene encodes CDR1 MNHNS and CDR2 SASEGT. The CDR3 is 16 residues long. CDR3 nucleotide sequence: TGTGCCAGCAGTGACTTCGGACTAGCGGGAGCGGGGGAGCTGTTTTTT. Translated: CASSDFGLAGAGELFF.

This clone was observed at least ten times. The chain recombines TRBV19 with TRBJ1-2; D possibly corresponds to TRBD1 (6 bases). Germline V lookup: CDR1 LNHDA, CDR2 SQIVND (reference sequence). This CDR3 comprises 13 residues. V lost 0 bases to trimming and J lost 8 bases, with 10 bases between them. The CDR3 here is CASSIDGQIGYTF. The DNA of the CDR3 is TGTGCCAGTAGTATAGACGGACAGATCGGCTACACCTTC. Full variable domain (remainder filled in from reference TRBV19 and TRBJ1-2): DGGITQSPKYLFRKEGQNVTLSCEQNLNHDAMYWYRQDPGQGLRLIYYSQIVNDFQKGDIAEGYSVSREKKESFPLTVTSAQKNPTAFYLCASSIDGQIGYTFGSGTRLTVV.

This clone was counted ten times or more. The rearrangement uses TRBV11-2 and TRBJ2-5; 9 nucleotides align to TRBD1. The germline V gene encodes CDR1 SGHAT and CDR2 FQNNGV. The CDR3 totals 14 residues. After removal of 4 bases from V and 7 bases from J, the junction contained 7 bases not matched to a gene. CDR3 nucleotide sequence: TGTGCCAGCAGCTGGACAGGGGCCGTTGGGACCCAGTACTTC. Protein product: CASSWTGAVGTQYF. Supplemented by reference TRBV11-2 and TRBJ2-5, the full variable domain reads EAGVAQSPRYKIIEKRQSVAFWCNPISGHATLYWYQQILGQGPKLLIQFQNNGVVDDSQLPKDRFSAERLKGVDSTLKIQPAKLEDSAVYLCASSWTGAVGTQYFGPGTRLLVL.

This clone was counted a few times. A read error may explain this, as a much larger clone is one base away. The J gene is TRBJ2-5, the V gene TRBV10-2; 8 nucleotides match TRBD2. V lost 3 bases, J lost 6 bases, and 6 bases stayed unmatched. CDR1 and CDR2 from the germline V gene are WSHSY and SAAADI. This CDR3 is built from 14 residues. The CDR3, as DNA: TGCGCCAGCAGTGATTGGCAGCGGGGGCAGACCCAGTACTTC. Protein: CASSDWQRGQTQYF.

This clone turned up a few times. With a much larger clone just one base away, this may be a read error. V and J are TRBV10-2 and TRBJ2-1; a weak D match, TRBD2 (6 bases). V was clipped by 5 bases and J by 2 bases, with 16 bases between them. The CDR3 is 16 amino acids. From germline, CDR1 is WSHSY and CDR2 SAAADI. CDR3 residues: CASSLPPGVPYNEQFF. In DNA form, the CDR3 reads TGCGCCAGCAGTCTCCCCCCGGGGGTACCCTACAATGAGCAGTTCTTC.

This clone was recorded many times. This sequence joins TRBV4-1 and TRBJ2-1; D remains ambiguous. From germline, CDR1 is MGHRA and CDR2 YSYEKL. This CDR3 region has 13 residues. V gave up 4 bases and J gave up 8 bases, with 12 bases separating them. The CDR3 bases are TGCGCCAGCAGCCGAAAAGGGTCCGATGAGCAGTTCTTC. Protein sequence: CASSRKGSDEQFF.

This clone was counted ten times or more. The CDR3 here is CATSNSGGGNTEAFF. The CDR3 nucleotides are TGTGCCACCAGTAACTCAGGGGGAGGGAACACTGAAGCTTTCTTT. The rearrangement uses TRBV24-1 and TRBJ1-1, with 7 bases matching TRBD1. Germline values: CDR1 KGHDR, CDR2 SFDVKD. The V gene end was trimmed by 6 bases and the J gene end by 1 base; junction bases not matched to a gene: 7. This CDR3 has 15 residues.